This TCR beta chain was recovered during a study of vaccination effects on CD4 cells after COVID-19. V lost 4 bases, J lost 4 bases, and 7 bases stayed unmatched. Germline V gene data show CDR1 as SGHDT and CDR2 as YYEEEE. This CDR3 is built from 14 residues. Assay: immunoSEQ multiplex PCR; the TCRdb copy retains only in-frame clones and omits some. In the table there are roughly 65,000 clones, about 72% of which are singletons. Pools of viral peptides were used by the ViraFEST assay to expand antigen-specific CD4+ T cells ahead of sequencing. An approximately 10-day culture period preceded the isolation of CD4+ T cells. Prior SARS-CoV-2 infection was absent in the vaccine recipients, as shown by negative nucleocapsid antibodies. On this clone: Its target is not known.

Specimen: CD4+ T cells from PBMCs cultured with HCoV-NL63 spike peptides, collected before COVID-19 vaccination. The V call is TRBV5-6, the J call TRBJ2-5, with TRBD1 matching over 7 bases. The TCR originated in a human donor who received a COVID-19 vaccine. As DNA, the CDR3 is TGTGCCAGCAGCCGGGACAGTCAGGGAGAGACCCAGTACTTC. Translation: CASSRDSQGETQYF.